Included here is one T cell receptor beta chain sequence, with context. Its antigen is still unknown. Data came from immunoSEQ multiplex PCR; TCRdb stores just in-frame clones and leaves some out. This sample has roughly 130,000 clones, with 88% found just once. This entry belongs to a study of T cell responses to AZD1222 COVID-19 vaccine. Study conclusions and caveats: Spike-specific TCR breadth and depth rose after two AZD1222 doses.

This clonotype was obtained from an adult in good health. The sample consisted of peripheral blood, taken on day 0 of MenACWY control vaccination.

DNA for the CDR3: TGTGCCAGCAGTTTAGCAGCGGGAGCTCGCGAGCAGTTCTTC. Its translation: CASSLAAGAREQFF. This rearrangement joins TRBV28 to TRBJ2-1; 8 bases match TRBD2. CDR3 length equals 14 residues. Germline trimming cut 2 bases from V and 10 bases from J; bases unmatched to any gene: 7. The germline gives CDR1 MDHEN, CDR2 SYDVKM.